Shown below are 6 T cell receptor beta chains from a single sample sequenced in a study of control samples from healthy donors and cancer patients. The repertoire was sequenced with immunoSEQ multiplex PCR; TCRdb's copy has only in-frame clones and lacks some. The sample lists around 250,000 clones; more than 65% were seen once. Material: PBMCs. The source is a woman between 55 and 75 years old with lung cancer.

This chain connects TRBV6-5 to TRBJ2-1; the match to TRBD1 covers 10 bases. CDR1 is MNHEY, CDR2 SVGAGI, per germline. V dropped 10 bases and J dropped 10; count of bases not matched to a gene: 13. The CDR3 sequence is 14 residues long. The CDR3 coding sequence is TGTGCCACCCAACGGGACAGGGGTATTGGCGAGCAGTTCTTC. Amino acids: CATQRDRGIGEQFF.

The chain joins TRBV15 to TRBJ2-2, with D uncertain. Germline V gives CDR1 LNHNV, CDR2 YYDKDF (reference sequence). This CDR3 spans 14 amino acids. Trimming removed 0 bases from V and 5 bases from J, with 7 bases in between. The CDR3: CATSREGRTGELFF. The CDR3 DNA reads TGTGCCACCAGCAGAGAGGGAAGGACCGGGGAGCTGTTTTTT.

The chain employs TRBV10-2 and TRBJ1-5, with D hard to call. V lost 5 bases to trimming and J lost 0 bases, with 5 bases between them. The CDR3 contains 13 residues. Germline CDR1 reads WSHSY; CDR2 reads SAAADI. CDR3 loop: CASSMGSNQPQHF. For the CDR3, the DNA is TGCGCCAGCAGTATGGGTAGCAATCAGCCCCAGCATTTT.

The count of this clone is one. J is TRBJ1-1 and V is TRBV3-1 (or the pseudogene TRBV3-2); perhaps TRBD1 as D (5 bases). The germline V and J ends were trimmed by 4 bases and 1 base, with 10 bases remaining between them. Germline V gene data show CDR1 as LGHDT and CDR2 as YNNKEL (reference sequence). The CDR3 totals 14 residues. The CDR3 is CASSPRTSNTEAFF. The CDR3 coding sequence is TGTGCCAGCAGCCCTAGGACATCGAACACTGAAGCTTTCTTT.

The chain joins TRBV19 to TRBJ2-3, with TRBD2 as a possible D gene (6 bases). The CDR3 is 15 residues long. Looked up from germline, CDR1 is LNHDA and CDR2 is SQIVND (reference sequence). Trimming left V 7 bases short and J 1 base short, with 15 bases between. CDR3 sequence reads: CASTQWAGRTDTQYF. CDR3 DNA: TGTGCCAGTACCCAGTGGGCGGGGCGCACAGATACGCAGTATTTT.

V gene TRBV30 combines with J gene TRBJ2-2, with 7 positions matching TRBD1. The CDR3 has 13 amino acids. V dropped 7 bases and J dropped 4; count of bases not matched to a gene: 6. In germline, CDR1 is GTSNPN, CDR2 SVGIG (reference sequence). The chain's CDR3 is CALDRVRTGELFF. CDR3 nucleotides: TGTGCCTTAGACAGGGTTCGCACCGGGGAGCTGTTTTTT. Full variable domain (missing parts from reference TRBV30 and TRBJ2-2): SQTIHQWPATLVQPVGSPLSLECTVEGTSNPNLYWYRQAAGRGLQLLFYSVGIGQISSEVPQNLSASRPQDRQFILSSKKLLLSDSGFYLCALDRVRTGELFFGEGSRLTVL.